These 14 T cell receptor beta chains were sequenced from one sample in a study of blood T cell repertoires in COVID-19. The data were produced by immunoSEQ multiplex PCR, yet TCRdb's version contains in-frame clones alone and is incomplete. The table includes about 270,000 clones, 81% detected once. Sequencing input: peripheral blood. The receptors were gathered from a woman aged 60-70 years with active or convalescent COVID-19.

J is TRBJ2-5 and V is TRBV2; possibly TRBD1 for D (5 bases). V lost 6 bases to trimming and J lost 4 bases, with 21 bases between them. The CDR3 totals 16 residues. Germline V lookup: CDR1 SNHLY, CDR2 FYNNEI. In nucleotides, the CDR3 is TGTGCCAGCAGGGAACTGGGAATCAGGGAAGTAGAGACCCAGTACTTC. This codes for CASRELGIREVETQYF.

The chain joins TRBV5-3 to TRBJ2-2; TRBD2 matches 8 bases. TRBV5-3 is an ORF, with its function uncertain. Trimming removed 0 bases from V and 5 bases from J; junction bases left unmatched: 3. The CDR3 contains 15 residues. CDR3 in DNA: TGTGCCAGAAGCTTGGCCCGGGGGGGAACCGGGGAGCTGTTTTTT. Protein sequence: CARSLARGGTGELFF.

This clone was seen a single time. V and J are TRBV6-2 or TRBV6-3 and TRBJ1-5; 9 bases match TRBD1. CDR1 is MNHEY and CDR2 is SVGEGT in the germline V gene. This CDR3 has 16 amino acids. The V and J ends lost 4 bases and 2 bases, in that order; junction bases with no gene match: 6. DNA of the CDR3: TGTGCCAGCAGTTTAAAACAGGGGGCTGGCAATCAGCCCCAGCATTTT. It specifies CASSLKQGAGNQPQHF.

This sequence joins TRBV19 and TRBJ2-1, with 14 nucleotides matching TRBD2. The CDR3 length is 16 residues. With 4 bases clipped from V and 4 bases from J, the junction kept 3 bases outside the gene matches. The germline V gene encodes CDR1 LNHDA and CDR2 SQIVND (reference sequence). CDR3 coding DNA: TGTGCCAGTAGTAGGACTAGCGGGGGGATATACAATGAGCAGTTCTTC. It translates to CASSRTSGGIYNEQFF.

For the CDR3, the DNA is TGTGCCAGCAGCTTCAGGGACAGGGGGCGCAAAGCCACTGAAGCTTTCTTT. Translated, it gives CASSFRDRGRKATEAFF. The gene calls are TRBV5-4 and TRBJ1-1, with TRBD1 matching 12 bases. Germline-derived CDR1 and CDR2 are SGHNT and YYREEE (reference sequence). The CDR3 runs 17 residues. Losses at the gene ends were 2 bases for V and 4 bases for J; bases not matched to a gene: 9.

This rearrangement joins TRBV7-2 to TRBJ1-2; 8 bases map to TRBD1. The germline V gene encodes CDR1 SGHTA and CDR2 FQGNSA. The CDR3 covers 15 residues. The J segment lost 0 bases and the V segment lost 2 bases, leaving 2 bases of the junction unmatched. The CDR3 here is CASSLSTGANYGYTF. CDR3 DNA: TGTGCCAGCAGCTTATCGACAGGGGCTAACTATGGCTACACCTTC. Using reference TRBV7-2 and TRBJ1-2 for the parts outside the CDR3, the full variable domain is GAGVSQSPSNKVTEKGKDVELRCDPISGHTALYWYRQSLGQGLEFLIYFQGNSAPDKSGLPSDRFSAERTGGSVSTLTIQRTQQEDSAVYLCASSLSTGANYGYTFGSGTRLTVV.

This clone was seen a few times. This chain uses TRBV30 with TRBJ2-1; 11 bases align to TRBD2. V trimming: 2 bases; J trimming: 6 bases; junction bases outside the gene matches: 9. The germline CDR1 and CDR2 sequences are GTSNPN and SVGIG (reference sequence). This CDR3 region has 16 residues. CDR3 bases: TGTGCCTGGAGTATCCCGACTAGCGGGGCTAGCAATGAGCAGTTCTTC. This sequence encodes CAWSIPTSGASNEQFF.

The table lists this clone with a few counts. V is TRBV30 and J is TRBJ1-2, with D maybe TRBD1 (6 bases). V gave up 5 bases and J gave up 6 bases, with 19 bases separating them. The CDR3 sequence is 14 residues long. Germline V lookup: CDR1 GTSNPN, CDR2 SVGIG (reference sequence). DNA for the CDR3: TGTGCCTGGGGCCTTTCTGCGGGGGCGCATGGCTACACCTTC. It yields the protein CAWGLSAGAHGYTF.

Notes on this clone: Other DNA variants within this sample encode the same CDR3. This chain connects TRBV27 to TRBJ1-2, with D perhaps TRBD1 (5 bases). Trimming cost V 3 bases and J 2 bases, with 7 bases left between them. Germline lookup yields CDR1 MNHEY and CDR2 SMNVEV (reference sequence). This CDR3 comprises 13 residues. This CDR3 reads CASSFAGNYGYTF. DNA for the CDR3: TGTGCCAGCAGTTTTGCAGGGAACTATGGCTACACCTTC.

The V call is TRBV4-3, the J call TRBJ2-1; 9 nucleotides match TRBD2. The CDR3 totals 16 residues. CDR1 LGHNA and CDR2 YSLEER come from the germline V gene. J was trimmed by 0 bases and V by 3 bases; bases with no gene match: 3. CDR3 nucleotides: TGCGCCAGCAGCCAGCTAGCGGGGAGCTCCTACAATGAGCAGTTCTTC. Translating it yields CASSQLAGSSYNEQFF.

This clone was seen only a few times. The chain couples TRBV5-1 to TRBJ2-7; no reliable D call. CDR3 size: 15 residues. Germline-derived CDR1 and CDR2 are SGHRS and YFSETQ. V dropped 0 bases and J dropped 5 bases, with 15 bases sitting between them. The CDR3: CASSLESASPHEQYF. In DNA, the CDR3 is TGCGCCAGCAGCTTGGAAAGTGCTAGTCCCCACGAGCAGTACTTC.

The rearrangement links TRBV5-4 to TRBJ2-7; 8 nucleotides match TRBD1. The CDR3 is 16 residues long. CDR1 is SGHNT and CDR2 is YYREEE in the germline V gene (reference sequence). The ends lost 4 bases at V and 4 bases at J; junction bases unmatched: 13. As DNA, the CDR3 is TGTGCCAGCAGCCAAACCATGGGACAGGCCGGTTACGAGCAGTACTTC. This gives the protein CASSQTMGQAGYEQYF.

Here the CDR3 reads CASSTTLGQPQHF. In nucleotides, the CDR3 is TGTGCCAGCAGCACGACCCTCGGGCAGCCCCAGCATTTT. V usage is TRBV2 and J usage is TRBJ1-5; no clear D. The CDR3 covers 13 residues. V was pared by 6 bases and J by 7 bases, with 13 bases between. Germline CDR1 and CDR2: SNHLY and FYNNEI.

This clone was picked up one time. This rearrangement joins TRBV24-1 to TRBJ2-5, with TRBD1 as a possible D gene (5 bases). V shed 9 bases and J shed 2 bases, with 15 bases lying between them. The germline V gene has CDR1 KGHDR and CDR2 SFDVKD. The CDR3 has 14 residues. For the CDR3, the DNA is TGTGCCACCGAAGACACCAGGGATCAAGAGACCCAGTACTTC. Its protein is CATEDTRDQETQYF.